Included here is one TCR beta chain sequence, with context. The antigen is not known. The sample belongs to a study of shared clonotypes between healthy human individuals. The assay used deep level. Profiling relied on immunoSEQ multiplex PCR, and the TCRdb table lists in-frame clones only, not all of them. Among about 2.1 million clones, 93% were seen once, and the ten largest hold approximately 1.6%. Naive CD8 cells were CD45RO-negative, positively selected for CCR7, excluding terminally differentiated effector memory CD45RA+ cells. Findings and limits, study-wide: Generation of non-shared clonotypes was less probable than generation of clonotypes shared by all four donors. Exclusively blood specimens were collected; tissue repertoires likely differ. The study generally estimated greater richness for naive than memory subsets.

The germline V gene has CDR1 SGHVS and CDR2 FQNEAQ. Trimming cost V 5 bases and J 2 bases; bases outside gene matches: 6. The CDR3 has 15 amino acids. The V call is TRBV7-8, the J call TRBJ2-7; TRBD1 matches at 10 bases. Material for sequencing was naive CD8+ T cells from PBMCs. The receptor was derived from a man aged 18 to 29 in good health. Some clones in this sample may be carry-over from other donors' samples. The CDR3 region has the DNA TGTGCCAGCAGCACCACGGACAGGGGGACCTACGAGCAGTACTTC. Its translation: CASSTTDRGTYEQYF. Full variable domain (remainder filled in from reference TRBV7-8 and TRBJ2-7): GAGVSQSPRYKVAKRGQDVALRCDPISGHVSLFWYQQALGQGPEFLTYFQNEAQLDKSGLPSDRFFAERPEGSVSTLKIQRTQQEDSAVYLCASSTTDRGTYEQYFGPGTRLTVT.